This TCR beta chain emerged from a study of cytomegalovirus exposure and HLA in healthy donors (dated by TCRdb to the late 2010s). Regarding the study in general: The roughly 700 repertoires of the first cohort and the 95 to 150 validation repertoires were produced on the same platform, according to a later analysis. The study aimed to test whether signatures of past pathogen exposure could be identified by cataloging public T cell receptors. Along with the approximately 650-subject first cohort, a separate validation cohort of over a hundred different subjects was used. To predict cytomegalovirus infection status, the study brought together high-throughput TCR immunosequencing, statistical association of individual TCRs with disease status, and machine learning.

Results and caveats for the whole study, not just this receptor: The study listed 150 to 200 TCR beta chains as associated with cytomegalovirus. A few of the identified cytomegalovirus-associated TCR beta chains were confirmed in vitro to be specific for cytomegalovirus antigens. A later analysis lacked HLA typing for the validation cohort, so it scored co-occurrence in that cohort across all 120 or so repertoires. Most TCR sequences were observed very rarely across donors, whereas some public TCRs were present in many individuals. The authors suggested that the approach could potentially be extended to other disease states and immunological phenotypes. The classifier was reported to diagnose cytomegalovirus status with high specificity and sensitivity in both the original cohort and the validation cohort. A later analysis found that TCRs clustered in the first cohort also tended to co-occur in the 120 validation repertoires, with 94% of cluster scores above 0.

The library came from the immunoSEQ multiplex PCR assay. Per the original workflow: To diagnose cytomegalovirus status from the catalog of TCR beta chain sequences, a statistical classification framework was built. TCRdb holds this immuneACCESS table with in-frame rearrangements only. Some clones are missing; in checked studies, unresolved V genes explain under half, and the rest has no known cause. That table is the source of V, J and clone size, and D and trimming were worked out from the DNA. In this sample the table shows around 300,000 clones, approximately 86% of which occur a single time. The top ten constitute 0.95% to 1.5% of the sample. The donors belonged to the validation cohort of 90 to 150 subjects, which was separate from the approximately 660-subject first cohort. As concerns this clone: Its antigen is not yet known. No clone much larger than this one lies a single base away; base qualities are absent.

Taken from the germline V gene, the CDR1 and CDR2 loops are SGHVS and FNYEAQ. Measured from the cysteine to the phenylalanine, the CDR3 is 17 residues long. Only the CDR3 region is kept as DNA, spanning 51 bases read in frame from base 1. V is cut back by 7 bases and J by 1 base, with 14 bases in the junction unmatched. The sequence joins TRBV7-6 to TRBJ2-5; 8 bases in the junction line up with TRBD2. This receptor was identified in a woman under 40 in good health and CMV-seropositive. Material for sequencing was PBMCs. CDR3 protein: CASNYRRAGGTQETQYF. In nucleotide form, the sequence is TGTGCCAGCAACTACAGGAGGGCGGGGGGAACCCAAGAGACCCAGTACTTC. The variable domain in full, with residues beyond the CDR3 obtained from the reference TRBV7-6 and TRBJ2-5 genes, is GAGVSQSPRYKVTKRGQDVALRCDPISGHVSLYWYRQALGQGPEFLTYFNYEAQQDKSGLPNDRFSAERPEGSISTLTIQRTEQRDSAMYRCASNYRRAGGTQETQYFGPGTRLLVL.